One T cell receptor beta chain is described in this entry. This specimen comes from a study of cytomegalovirus exposure and HLA in healthy donors. Study summary: Researchers previously reported finding 90 million to 120 million unique TCR beta sequences from 170 million or so T cells.

60 Vbeta and 13 Jbeta primers were used in PCR. Original methodology: In a later analysis, tens of millions of unique TCR beta chains included roughly 11 million shared by two or more donors. Some clones are missing from TCRdb's copy, which holds only in-frame ones; the method was immunoSEQ multiplex PCR. V and J calls and clone size follow that table, whereas D and trimming were derived from the DNA. Among 150,000 to 200,000 clones, around 80% were seen once, and the ten largest hold 1.5% to 2.5%. Trimming shortened V by 0 bases and J by 2 bases, and 11 bases separated the two germline ends. The CDR3 is made up of 15 amino acids. In germline, CDR1 is MNHNS, CDR2 SASEGT.

This chain connects TRBV6-1 to TRBJ2-7; D might be TRBD1 (6 bases). The clonotype was recovered from a man aged 18 to 35 in good health and CMV-seronegative. Sequencing was performed on PBMCs. The CDR3 is CASSEASKGAYEQYF. The CDR3, as DNA: TGTGCCAGCAGTGAAGCGTCAAAGGGGGCCTACGAGCAGTACTTC.